Sequencing of this T cell receptor (beta chain) was carried out in a study of blood T cell repertoires in COVID-19. Study in general: Sites in the United States, Italy and Spain provided acute and convalescent COVID-19 samples.

Per the original methods: Estimated nucleated cell counts came from reference gene primer amplification. Sequencing used immunoSEQ multiplex PCR; TCRdb keeps in-frame clones, though not all of them. The V and J calls and clone size were taken over from that table, and D and trimming were inferred from the DNA. The sample consists of about 240,000 clones, 83% of them appearing once. Recruits, aged roughly 18 to 100 years, lived in 20 to 30 US areas. Cohort allocation depended upon clinical history that participants reported. The V segment lost 1 base and the J segment 1 base; nucleotides outside the gene matches: 6. The CDR3 length is 18 residues. Germline V gene data show CDR1 as MNHNS and CDR2 as SASEGT.

This rearrangement joins TRBV6-1 to TRBJ2-6; TRBD1 matches 8 bases. This sequence originates from a woman aged 40 to 50 who had been exposed to COVID-19. Sequenced input: PBMCs or T cells enriched from blood (not recorded which). The CDR3 here is CASSEVVRGQSGANVLTF. CDR3 bases: TGTGCCAGCAGTGAAGTCGTCAGGGGGCAATCTGGGGCCAACGTCCTGACTTTC.